This is a list of T cell receptor beta chains from one sample in a study of cytomegalovirus exposure and HLA in healthy donors. The data were produced by immunoSEQ multiplex PCR, yet TCRdb's version contains in-frame clones alone and is incomplete. The sample contains some 190,000 clones, 65% to 85% of which appear only once. Material for sequencing was PBMCs. All receptors come from a girl under 18 in good health and CMV-seropositive. Both conserved end residues are part of each CDR3. The order of the fields is V gene, clone size, D gene, J gene, CDR3 DNA, CDR3 protein. The D gene is left open where the match is weak. Not all rows give a size; the values are once, few, many and, for expanded clones, a class.

>TRBV4-1|-|-|TRBJ2-5
TGCGCCAGCAGCCAAGAAGCTTTGGCGGCACAAGAGACCCAGTACTTC
CASSQEALAAQETQYF
>TRBV5-6|-|TRBD2|TRBJ2-7
TGTGCCAGCAGCGTTAGCGGGAGCACCTACGAGCAGTACTTC
CASSVSGSTYEQYF
>TRBV6-5|-|-|TRBJ2-3
TGTGCCAGCAACTACGGAACGGCCGGCACAGATACGCAGTATTTT
CASNYGTAGTDTQYF
>TRBV7-9|-|-|TRBJ2-5
TGTGCCAGCAGCAAGTGGGGGCGAGAGACCCAGTACTTC
CASSKWGRETQYF
>TRBV19|-|TRBD1|TRBJ2-4
TGTGCCAGTAGTATACTAACCGGGACAGTAAACATTCAGTACTTC
CASSILTGTVNIQYF
>TRBV6-6|-|TRBD1|TRBJ2-7
TGTGCCAGCAGCATGGACAGGGGCTCCTACGAGCAGTACTTC
CASSMDRGSYEQYF
>TRBV11-3|-|-|TRBJ2-1
TGTGCCAGCAGTCGGGATGGTGAGCAGTTCTTC
CASSRDGEQFF
>TRBV29-1|-|TRBD1|TRBJ2-1
TGCAGCGAATCCGGGACAGGGGGCTTGGATGAGCAGTTCTTC
CSESGTGGLDEQFF
>TRBV4-1|-|TRBD1|TRBJ2-7
TGCGCCAGCAGCCAGGGACAGGGACCTTTCTACGAGCAGTACTTC
CASSQGQGPFYEQYF
>TRBV29-1|-|-|TRBJ2-1
TGCAGCGTTGAGACTGCTGAGCAGTTCTTC
CSVETAEQFF
>TRBV7-3|-|-|TRBJ2-2
TGTGCCAGCAGAAGGACAGTGAACACCGGGGAGCTGTTTTTT
CASRRTVNTGELFF
>TRBV29-1|-|-|TRBJ2-4
TGCAGCGTTGACACCAAAAACATTCAGTACTTC
CSVDTKNIQYF
>TRBV4-1|-|TRBD1|TRBJ1-2
TGCGCCAGCAGCCAAGTAGAGGGGGCCGTCTATGGCTACACCTTC
CASSQVEGAVYGYTF
>TRBV6-1|-|TRBD1|TRBJ1-2
TGTGCCAGCAGACAGGGGCAGGGATCATTTGGCTACACCTTC
CASRQGQGSFGYTF
>TRBV6-1|-|TRBD1|TRBJ2-7
TGTGCCAGCAGTGTTTGGACAGGGGAAGGACGCGAGCAGTACTTC
CASSVWTGEGREQYF
>TRBV6-1|-|TRBD2|TRBJ2-1
TGTGCCAGCAGCAGCGGACTAGCGCACTACAATGAGCAGTTCTTC
CASSSGLAHYNEQFF
>TRBV7-8|-|-|TRBJ1-6
TGTGCCAGCAGCTCGGAAGACACGGTTTATAATTCACCCCTCCACTTT
CASSSEDTVYNSPLHF
>TRBV5-5|-|TRBD2|TRBJ2-4
TGTGCCAGCAGCTTGGTAATGACTAGCGGGATCCTAGCCAAAAACATTCAGTACTTC
CASSLVMTSGILAKNIQYF
>TRBV11-2|once|TRBD2|TRBJ2-1
TGTGCCAGCAGCTGGCGGACTAGCGGCTACAACGGGGGTGAGCAGTTCTTC
CASSWRTSGYNGGEQFF
>TRBV19|-|-|TRBJ2-7
TGTGCCAGTAGCATATATACAGGCTACGAGCAGTACTTC
CASSIYTGYEQYF
>TRBV27|-|TRBD1|TRBJ1-1
TGTGCCAGCAGCCCTTATGGGACAGTCACTGAAGCTTTCTTT
CASSPYGTVTEAFF
>TRBV10-1|-|TRBD2|TRBJ2-7
TGCGCCAGCAGTACCCTAGCGGGGGCCTACGAGCAGTACTTC
CASSTLAGAYEQYF
>TRBV28|-|TRBD1|TRBJ1-2
TGTGCCAGCAGCCCTGGACAGGGTCCTTACTATGGCTACACCTTC
CASSPGQGPYYGYTF
>TRBV6-1|-|-|TRBJ2-3
TGTGCCAGCAGAACCGGGACTGGCACAGATACGCAGTATTTT
CASRTGTGTDTQYF
>TRBV4-2|-|-|TRBJ1-1
TGTGCCAGCAGCCAAGATCGGGCGACACGGGGCACTGAAGCTTTCTTT
CASSQDRATRGTEAFF
>TRBV7-9|-|TRBD2|TRBJ2-5
TGTGCCAGCGTTAACCGTCGACTAGCCTTCCAAGAGACCCAGTACTTC
CASVNRRLAFQETQYF
>TRBV2|-|-|TRBJ1-5
TGTGCCAGCAGTGAAGCAAAGGGGGTAGGTCAGCCCCAGCATTTT
CASSEAKGVGQPQHF
>TRBV4-2|-|TRBD2|TRBJ2-1
TGTGCCAGCAGCCGTTCTAGCGGGGGCCTGGGCTATGAGCAGTTCTTC
CASSRSSGGLGYEQFF
>TRBV18|-|TRBD1|TRBJ1-5
TGTGCCAGCTCACTTTTACGACAGGGGAGCAATCAGCCCCAGCATTTT
CASSLLRQGSNQPQHF
>TRBV16|-|-|TRBJ1-2
TGTGCCAGCAGCCAAGATAGCTATGGCTACACCTTC
CASSQDSYGYTF
>TRBV5-1|-|-|TRBJ1-2
TGCGCCAGCAGCCCCGGGGATGCAGCTGGCTACACCTTC
CASSPGDAAGYTF
>TRBV2|-|TRBD1|TRBJ1-5
TGTGCCAGCAGGGACAGGGTGAATCAGCCCCAGCATTTT
CASRDRVNQPQHF
>TRBV15|-|-|TRBJ1-2
TGTGCCACCAGCAGAGACCCCACGGGGGGGACTTTTAACTATGGCTACACCTTC
CATSRDPTGGTFNYGYTF
>TRBV2|once|-|TRBJ2-7
TGTGCCAGCAGCAACCAAAGAGGTACCTACGAGCAGTACTTC
CASSNQRGTYEQYF
>TRBV10-2|-|-|TRBJ1-2
TGCGCCAGCAGTGAGTCGAGAGGCCTCGGTGGCTACACCTTC
CASSESRGLGGYTF
>TRBV18|-|TRBD1|TRBJ1-4
TGTGCCAGCTCACCACCGCGGTTTGGGACAGGTGGGGAAAAACTGTTTTTT
CASSPPRFGTGGEKLFF
>TRBV28|-|TRBD2|TRBJ2-7
TGTGCCAGCAGTTTAGGGGGGGTATCCACCTACGAGCAGTACTTC
CASSLGGVSTYEQYF
>TRBV6-5|-|-|TRBJ2-5
TGTGCCAGCAGTGTGCTGACGGGAGTAGAGACCCAGTACTTC
CASSVLTGVETQYF
>TRBV5-1|once|TRBD2|TRBJ2-2
TGCGCCACCTCGACTAGCCTTAACACCGGGGAGCTGTTTTTT
CATSTSLNTGELFF
>TRBV27|-|TRBD1|TRBJ2-2
TGTGCCAGCAGTGCCCCGGACAGGGGGCCCGGGGAGCTGTTTTTT
CASSAPDRGPGELFF
>TRBV6-5|-|TRBD2|TRBJ2-5
TGTGCCAGCAGTTATCGTCGGGGAGGGAGAGAGACCCAGTACTTC
CASSYRRGGRETQYF
>TRBV10-3|-|-|TRBJ2-1
TGTGCCATCAGTGGGGGCGGGACAGCCTACAATGAGCAGTTCTTC
CAISGGGTAYNEQFF
>TRBV4-1|-|-|TRBJ2-5
TGCGCCAGCAGCCAAAATCCCAGAATCCAAGAGACCCAGTACTTC
CASSQNPRIQETQYF
>TRBV27|few|-|TRBJ1-2
TGTGCCAGCAGTTTATCGGGGGCGGCGCCTTGGGGCTACACCTTC
CASSLSGAAPWGYTF
>TRBV27|few|-|TRBJ1-5
TGTGCCAGCAGTTTACAGGGGAATCAGCCCCAGCATTTT
CASSLQGNQPQHF